This TCR beta chain is from a study of blood T cell repertoires in COVID-19. CDR1 is MGHRA, CDR2 YSYEKL, per germline. CDR3 length: 13 amino acids. Trimming pared 0 bases from V and 6 bases from J, leaving 8 bases between. Profiling relied on immunoSEQ multiplex PCR, and the TCRdb table lists in-frame clones only, not all of them. The sample holds about 21,000 clones, around three quarters seen once. The receptor was derived from a man aged 55 to 69 with active COVID-19. The chain uses TRBV4-1 and TRBJ1-1, with D hard to call. Source material: peripheral blood. In DNA form, the CDR3 reads TGCGCCAGCAGCCAAGACAGTCATCCTGAAGCTTTCTTT. Its translation is CASSQDSHPEAFF.